Listed here are 8 T cell receptor beta chains from one sample, sequenced in a study of shared clonotypes between healthy human individuals. Produced via immunoSEQ multiplex PCR; TCRdb's table is partial and in-frame only. The sample includes about 600,000 clones, roughly 97% of them seen just once. What was sequenced was naive CD4+ T cells sorted from blood. Regarding subset: CD45RA+ positively selected. Source of these receptors: a woman aged 25 to 39 in good health.

This chain joins TRBV2 and TRBJ1-1; D not resolved. V was clipped by 7 bases and J by 0 bases, with 9 bases between them. CDR1 and CDR2 (germline): SNHLY, FYNNEI. The CDR3 extends over 13 amino acids. The CDR3 region has the DNA TGTGCCAGCAAAGGCCAGATGAACACTGAAGCTTTCTTT. Protein sequence: CASKGQMNTEAFF.

V is TRBV9 and J is TRBJ2-2; D is unresolved. From germline, CDR1 is SGDLS and CDR2 YYNGEE. V lost 2 bases and J lost 0, with 8 bases in between. The CDR3 loop spans 15 amino acids. CDR3 in amino acids: CASSVIGTNTGELFF. The CDR3 DNA reads TGTGCCAGCAGCGTTATAGGGACGAACACCGGGGAGCTGTTTTTT.

This clone was seen a single time. The J gene is TRBJ2-7, the V gene TRBV28; 12 positions agree with TRBD2. CDR3 length equals 19 residues. Germline trimming cut 3 bases from V and 2 bases from J; bases unmatched to any gene: 14. CDR1 MDHEN and CDR2 SYDVKM come from the germline V gene. The CDR3: CASSFRILAGGSMPYEQYF. The CDR3 bases are TGTGCCAGCAGTTTCCGGATACTAGCGGGAGGATCGATGCCCTACGAGCAGTACTTC.

This chain links TRBV6-5 with TRBJ2-7; no clear D gene. The CDR3 totals 14 residues. V was cut by 8 bases and J by 5 bases, with 19 bases left in between. CDR1 is MNHEY and CDR2 is SVGAGI in the germline V gene. CDR3 in amino acids: CASGKGRVDDEQYF. The CDR3 DNA reads as TGTGCCAGCGGCAAGGGTCGCGTCGACGACGAGCAGTACTTC.

This chain links TRBV2 with TRBJ2-7; 8 bases match TRBD1. The V and J ends lost 4 bases and 4 bases, in that order; junction bases with no gene match: 6. The CDR3 extends over 14 amino acids. The germline V gene has CDR1 SNHLY and CDR2 FYNNEI. This CDR3 reads CASSAQGVDYEQYF. The CDR3 bases are TGTGCCAGCAGTGCACAGGGGGTTGATTACGAGCAGTACTTC.

This rearrangement joins TRBV4-1 to TRBJ1-2; a weak D match, TRBD1 (6 bases). The CDR3 loop spans 17 amino acids. Germline-derived CDR1 and CDR2 are MGHRA and YSYEKL. V was pared by 0 bases and J by 9 bases, with 23 bases between. The CDR3 sequence is CASSQDHWTSGRGRYTF. The CDR3 DNA reads TGCGCCAGCAGCCAAGATCATTGGACGTCGGGGCGGGGGCGCTACACCTTC.

This chain joins TRBV27 and TRBJ2-1; the D call may be TRBD1 or TRBD2 (5 bases each). From germline, CDR1 is MNHEY and CDR2 SMNVEV (reference sequence). Trimming left V 6 bases short and J 3 bases short, with 15 bases between. This CDR3 is built from 15 residues. As DNA, the CDR3 is TGTGCCAGCAGCCGCCGAGGGGATATCTACAATGAGCAGTTCTTC. The encoded protein is CASSRRGDIYNEQFF.

This clone was observed a few times. V and J are TRBV27 and TRBJ1-2; the D gene is possibly TRBD1 (6 bases). The length of the CDR3 is 14 residues. Germline values: CDR1 MNHEY, CDR2 SMNVEV (reference sequence). Trimming removed 4 bases at V and 6 bases at J, with 15 bases between. Here the CDR3 reads CASSSRTRQDGYTF. The CDR3, as DNA: TGTGCCAGCAGTTCGCGCACTCGACAGGATGGCTACACCTTC.